These 5 T cell receptor beta chains originate from one sample sequenced in a study of OX40 agonist ivuxolimab in advanced cancers. Generated by immunoSEQ multiplex PCR, the TCRdb table keeps only in-frame clones and is missing some. The repertoire consists of around 80,000 clones, with 85% occurring once and the leading ten covering less than 4%. Sample: CD4+ or CD8+ T cells sorted from blood, taken in a trial of the OX40 agonist ivuxolimab. All receptors derive from an adult with an advanced solid tumor such as melanoma, head and neck, liver or kidney cancer.

This chain uses TRBV28 with TRBJ1-2; 10 nucleotides align to TRBD1. The CDR3 contains 14 residues. Germline V gene lookup returns CDR1 MDHEN and CDR2 SYDVKM. J gave up 1 base and V 5 bases, and 1 base lay outside the gene matches. The CDR3 nucleotides read TGTGCCAGCAGTAGGACAGGGGGTAACTATGGCTACACCTTC. Protein product: CASSRTGGNYGYTF.

The chain links TRBV5-1 to TRBJ2-7; D perhaps matches TRBD2 (5 bases). The CDR3 totals 13 residues. Trimming removed 4 bases at V and 6 bases at J, with 14 bases between. Germline lookup yields CDR1 SGHRS and CDR2 YFSETQ. The CDR3 protein is CASSVSAEGEQYF. CDR3 in DNA: TGCGCCAGCAGCGTTTCGGCAGAGGGCGAGCAGTACTTC.

The rearrangement joins TRBV5-1 to TRBJ1-1, with no clear D. Trimming took 0 bases from V and 3 from J, leaving 6 bases between them. CDR3 length: 13 residues. Germline values: CDR1 SGHRS, CDR2 YFSETQ. The CDR3 here is CASSLDRYTEAFF. The CDR3 DNA is TGCGCCAGCAGCTTGGACAGATACACTGAAGCTTTCTTT.

The chain has TRBV7-2 and TRBJ2-7, with a tentative D call TRBD1 (6 bases). Germline V lookup: CDR1 SGHTA, CDR2 FQGNSA. The CDR3 runs 13 residues. Deletions cut 8 bases from V and 0 bases from J, with 11 bases between. CDR3 region: CASGTGSSYEQYF. The CDR3 DNA sequence: TGTGCCAGCGGCACAGGGAGCTCCTACGAGCAGTACTTC. The entire variable domain, with the rest obtained from reference TRBV7-2 and TRBJ2-7, is as follows: GAGVSQSPSNKVTEKGKDVELRCDPISGHTALYWYRQSLGQGLEFLIYFQGNSAPDKSGLPSDRFSAERTGGSVSTLTIQRTQQEDSAVYLCASGTGSSYEQYFGPGTRLTVT.

The chain is built from TRBV27 and TRBJ2-2; D gene uncertain. Trimming cost V 7 bases and J 2 bases, with 8 bases left between them. The CDR3 runs 13 residues. Looked up from germline, CDR1 is MNHEY and CDR2 is SMNVEV (reference sequence). The CDR3: CASTQGNTGELFF. Written as DNA, the CDR3 is TGTGCCAGCACCCAAGGAAACACCGGGGAGCTGTTTTTT.